Listed below are T cell receptor beta chains from one sample, sequenced in a study of human T cells and chemical hapten exposure. Each CDR3 protein is one row after TCRdb ran MiXCR on the RACE reads. The sample includes approximately 49,000 distinct CDR3 sequences, about a tenth seen only once; the top ten take 4.5%. Sequencing was performed on whole blood, taken in connection with sensitization to the hapten diphenylcyclopropenone (DPC). The source is a woman aged 45-60 years with alopecia areata. Some clones in this sample may be carry-over from other donors' samples. The CDR3 runs from the conserved cysteine through the conserved F or W. D genes are given only for firm matches. The listing skips clone size in some rows; elsewhere it reads once, few, many or a size class.

j_call | d_call | v_call | clone_size | cdr3_aa | cdr3_nt
TRBJ1-5 | NA | TRBV6-6 | many | CASSIGGQPQHF | TGTGCCAGCAGCATCGGGGGTCAGCCCCAGCATTTT
TRBJ2-1 | TRBD2 | TRBV6-2/TRBV6-3 | many | CASSKTSGRSNEQFF | TGTGCCAGCAGTAAGACTAGCGGGAGATCCAATGAGCAGTTCTTC
TRBJ1-5 | NA | TRBV20-1 | many | CSARQGSSNQPQHF | TGCAGTGCTAGACAGGGGTCTAGCAATCAGCCCCAGCATTTT
TRBJ2-5 | TRBD2 | TRBV28 | NA | CASSTMVAGGLEETQYF | TGTGCCAGCAGTACTATGGTAGCGGGAGGCCTCGAAGAGACCCAGTACTTC
TRBJ1-2 | NA | TRBV28 | many | CASSFPRTSRYGYTF | TGTGCCAGCAGTTTCCCCAGGACGAGCCGGTATGGCTACACCTTC
TRBJ2-6 | NA | TRBV4-3 | many | CASSLSAANSGANVLTF | TGCGCCAGCAGCCTGAGCGCAGCAAACTCTGGGGCCAACGTCCTGACTTTC
TRBJ1-6 | NA | TRBV14 | many | CASSQDQRGVDSPLHF | TGTGCCAGCAGCCAAGATCAAAGGGGGGTAGATTCACCCCTCCACTTT
TRBJ1-2 | TRBD1 | TRBV7-2 | NA | CASSLAGGGRGYTF | TGTGCCAGCAGCTTAGCTGGAGGGGGCCGGGGCTACACCTTC
TRBJ1-1 | NA | TRBV4-3 | many | CASSQLVRNTEAFF | TGCGCCAGCAGCCAATTGGTCAGGAACACTGAAGCTTTCTTT
TRBJ2-1 | NA | TRBV11-2 | many | CASSLEVANDNEQFF | TGTGCCAGCAGCTTAGAGGTGGCGAATGACAATGAGCAGTTCTTC
TRBJ2-5 | NA | TRBV11-2 | many | CASSPAWGVGKETQYF | TGTGCCAGCAGCCCAGCGTGGGGGGTGGGCAAAGAGACCCAGTACTTC
TRBJ2-1 | TRBD2 | TRBV19 | many | CASSLNPSGSSYNEQFF | TGTGCCAGTAGTCTCAACCCTAGCGGGAGCTCCTACAATGAGCAGTTCTTC
TRBJ1-6 | NA | TRBV28 | many | CASSPPRRGTINSPLHF | TGTGCCAGCAGTCCGCCGCGGAGGGGAACGATTAATTCACCCCTCCACTTT
TRBJ2-5 | TRBD2 | TRBV11-2 | many | CASSAGLAGGQETQYF | TGTGCCAGCAGCGCGGGACTAGCGGGAGGGCAAGAGACCCAGTACTTC
TRBJ1-4 | NA | TRBV12-3/TRBV12-4 | few | CASSPLESTNEKLFF | TGTGCCAGCAGTCCTCTAGAATCAACTAATGAAAAACTGTTTTTT
TRBJ2-1 | NA | TRBV4-1 | NA | CASSPKGLEAFF | TGCGCCAGCAGCCCCAAGGGCCTAGAGGCGTTCTTC
TRBJ1-5 | NA | TRBV29-1 | medium-sized | CSVAGHGNQPQHF | TGCAGCGTAGCGGGGCATGGGAATCAGCCCCAGCATTTT
TRBJ2-1 | NA | TRBV7-8 | many | CASSPAGGGAYNEQFF | TGTGCCAGCAGCCCCGCAGGGGGGGGCGCTTACAATGAGCAGTTCTTC
TRBJ2-3 | NA | TRBV5-6 | few | CASSLDLADTQYF | TGTGCCAGCAGCTTGGACCTAGCGGATACGCAGTATTTT
TRBJ2-1 | NA | TRBV20-1 | NA | CSAEDVSGGTYNEQFF | TGCAGTGCTGAAGACGTTAGCGGAGGGACCTACAATGAGCAGTTCTTC
TRBJ2-2 | NA | TRBV20-1 | few | CSARRQEGLTGELFF | TGCAGTGCTAGACGACAAGAGGGGCTAACCGGGGAGCTGTTTTTT
TRBJ2-4 | NA | TRBV28 | NA | CASSGTNRKNIQYF | TGTGCCAGCAGTGGGACGAACAGAAAAAACATTCAGTACTTC
TRBJ2-1 | TRBD2 | TRBV10-3 | NA | CAIASGGGYNEQFF | TGTGCCATCGCTAGCGGGGGCGGATACAATGAGCAGTTCTTC
TRBJ1-4 | NA | TRBV12-3/TRBV12-4 | many | CASSPENEKLFF | TGTGCCAGCAGCCCAGAAAATGAAAAACTGTTTTTT
TRBJ2-2 | NA | TRBV7-9 | NA | CASSPRGGLNTGELFF | TGTGCCAGCAGCCCCCGTGGCGGGCTAAACACCGGGGAGCTGTTTTTT
TRBJ1-5 | NA | TRBV12-3/TRBV12-4 | many | CASSLSREPNQPQHF | TGTGCCAGCAGCCTCAGCCGGGAGCCTAATCAGCCCCAGCATTTT
TRBJ2-5 | TRBD1 | TRBV7-2 | few | CASSLSGDRVGETQYF | TGTGCCAGCAGCTTATCAGGGGACAGGGTCGGAGAGACCCAGTACTTC
TRBJ2-7 | TRBD2 | TRBV28 | many | CASSSPGLRTGEQYF | TGTGCCAGCAGTTCGCCGGGACTAAGGACGGGCGAGCAGTACTTC
TRBJ2-1 | NA | TRBV3-1 | many | CASSLRQHNEQFF | TGTGCCAGCAGCCTCCGACAGCACAATGAGCAGTTCTTC
TRBJ2-1 | NA | TRBV5-1 | many | CASSGTRFTYNEQFF | TGCGCCAGCAGCGGAACAAGATTCACCTACAATGAGCAGTTCTTC
TRBJ2-5 | NA | TRBV29-1 | many | CSVTRTGTKETQYF | TGCAGCGTTACCCGTACAGGGACCAAAGAGACCCAGTACTTC
TRBJ1-1 | NA | TRBV20-1 | few | CSAREGHDTEAFF | TGCAGTGCTAGAGAAGGGCATGACACTGAAGCTTTCTTT
TRBJ2-1 | NA | TRBV11-3 | many | CASSLLDNEQFF | TGTGCCAGCAGCTTGTTAGACAATGAGCAGTTCTTC
TRBJ2-2 | NA | TRBV12-3/TRBV12-4 | many | CASILDAGELFF | TGTGCCAGCATTCTAGACGCCGGGGAGCTGTTTTTT
TRBJ2-7 | NA | TRBV11-2 | many | CASSDWRGTTYEQYF | TGTGCCAGCAGCGACTGGCGGGGAACAACCTACGAGCAGTACTTC
TRBJ2-3 | NA | TRBV7-2 | many | CASSLEWDIVTQYF | TGTGCCAGCTCCCTAGAGTGGGACATTGTTACGCAGTATTTT
TRBJ2-2 | NA | TRBV7-9 | many | CASSALSGYTGELFF | TGTGCCAGCAGCGCTCTTAGCGGATACACCGGGGAGCTGTTTTTT
TRBJ2-4 | TRBD1 | TRBV5-5 | many | CASSFSGTGKAGNIQYF | TGTGCCAGCAGCTTTTCCGGGACAGGGAAAGCGGGGAACATTCAGTACTTC
TRBJ2-7 | TRBD2 | TRBV5-1 | NA | CASRWTSGGSYEQYF | TGCGCCAGCAGGTGGACTAGCGGGGGATCCTACGAGCAGTACTTC
TRBJ1-4 | NA | TRBV3-1 | NA | CASSQDLAEKLFF | TGTGCCAGCAGCCAAGATCTGGCTGAAAAACTGTTTTTT
TRBJ2-1 | TRBD2 | TRBV7-8 | many | CASSSNRLAGNNEQFF | TGTGCCAGCAGCTCCAACCGTCTAGCGGGAAACAATGAGCAGTTCTTC